Listed here are 20 T cell receptor beta chains from one sample, sequenced in a study of shared clonotypes between healthy human individuals. Assay: immunoSEQ multiplex PCR; the TCRdb copy retains only in-frame clones and omits some. The profile shows about 1 million clones, 65% to 75% of them singletons. Sample: memory CD4+ T cells sorted from blood. Subset specified: CD45RA-negative fraction. The receptors were sampled from a man aged 18 to 29 in good health.

The chain carries TRBV7-8 and TRBJ1-6; TRBD1 matches 7 bases. The V and J ends lost 1 base and 8 bases, in that order; junction bases with no gene match: 2. The CDR3 is 14 amino acids. CDR1 is SGHVS and CDR2 is FQNEAQ in the germline V gene. The CDR3 region has the DNA TGTGCCAGCAGCTTAGTACAGGGGTATTCACCCCTCCACTTT. Amino acid sequence: CASSLVQGYSPLHF.

This clone occurred a few times. The gene calls are TRBV10-3 and TRBJ2-3; weak D call: TRBD2 (6 bases). Germline CDR1 and CDR2: ENHRY and SYGVKD. CDR3 length: 15 residues. V shed 6 bases and J shed 0 bases, with 13 bases lying between them. CDR3 nucleotides: TGTGCCATCAGGCCTAGCGAGATCAGCACAGATACGCAGTATTTT. Translation gives CAIRPSEISTDTQYF.

The chain has TRBV28 and TRBJ1-6; 7 nucleotides match TRBD1. V lost 5 bases to trimming and J lost 5 bases; unmatched junction nucleotides: 6. Germline lookup yields CDR1 MDHEN and CDR2 SYDVKM. This CDR3 is 15 amino acids long. CDR3 in amino acids: CASSLRQGNNSPLHF. CDR3 coding DNA: TGTGCCAGCAGTCTTCGACAGGGTAATAATTCACCCCTCCACTTT. Together with reference TRBV28 and TRBJ1-6, the CDR3 gives the full variable domain: DVKVTQSSRYLVKRTGEKVFLECVQDMDHENMFWYRQDPGLGLRLIYFSYDVKMKEKGDIPEGYSVSREKKERFSLILESASTNQTSMYLCASSLRQGNNSPLHFGNGTRLTVT.

The V call is TRBV5-1, the J call TRBJ1-5; unclear D gene. Between the trimmed V and J ends, which lost 4 bases and 5 bases, there was a span of 10 bases. Per germline, CDR1 SGHRS and CDR2 YFSETQ. The CDR3 contains 13 residues. The CDR3, as DNA: TGCGCCAGCAGCCTTGATGTCGATCAGCCCCAGCATTTT. Translated, it gives CASSLDVDQPQHF.

This chain links TRBV7-2 with TRBJ2-7; 11 bases fit TRBD1. Germline CDR1 SGHTA, CDR2 FQGNSA. The CDR3 totals 15 residues. The ends lost 4 bases at V and 3 bases at J; junction bases unmatched: 5. The CDR3 region has the DNA TGTGCCAGCAGCTCCTCCGGGACAGGGGGCTACGAGCAGTACTTC. Translated: CASSSSGTGGYEQYF.

Comments on this clone: The junction and the germline gene differ at one end; a read error may be behind it. The genes are TRBV6-5 and TRBJ1-1; D call uncertain. Germline values: CDR1 MNHEY, CDR2 SVGAGI. The CDR3 is made up of 13 amino acids. Written as DNA, the CDR3 is TGTGCCAGCAGTTACCTCCAGAACTCTGAAGCTTTCTTT. This sequence encodes CASSYLQNSEAFF.

This clone is a singleton in its sample. The chain recombines TRBV6-4 with TRBJ1-2; 8 nucleotides agree with TRBD1. J gave up 10 bases and V 0 bases, and 7 bases lay outside the gene matches. Per the germline V gene, CDR1 is MRHNA and CDR2 is SNTAGT. The CDR3 sequence is 14 residues long. CDR3 protein: CASSDSFGTGSYTF. The CDR3 DNA sequence: TGTGCCAGCAGTGACTCATTTGGGACAGGTTCCTACACCTTC.

The chain couples TRBV11-2 to TRBJ2-3, with 8 bases aligning to TRBD2. This CDR3 is built from 13 residues. V lost 4 bases, J lost 6 bases, and 3 bases stayed unmatched. Looked up from germline, CDR1 is SGHAT and CDR2 is FQNNGV. The DNA of the CDR3 is TGTGCCAGCAGCTCGACTAGCGTGGATACGCAGTATTTT. Protein product: CASSSTSVDTQYF.

To note about this clone: The same CDR3 is also encoded by other DNA sequences in this sample. The chain is built from TRBV5-1 and TRBJ1-1, with TRBD1 as a possible D gene (5 bases). V lost 2 bases, J lost 1 base, and 9 bases lay in between. The CDR3 spans 14 residues. Germline V gene data show CDR1 as SGHRS and CDR2 as YFSETQ. CDR3 coding DNA: TGCGCCAGCAGCTTTGACAGATCGAACACTGAAGCTTTCTTT. Its protein is CASSFDRSNTEAFF. The full variable domain, with the rest looked up from reference TRBV5-1 and TRBJ1-1, is KAGVTQTPRYLIKTRGQQVTLSCSPISGHRSVSWYQQTPGQGLQFLFEYFSETQRNKGNFPGRFSGRQFSNSRSEMNVSTLELGDSALYLCASSFDRSNTEAFFGQGTRLTVV.

The genes are TRBV6-1 and TRBJ1-5; TRBD1 is a possible D gene (5 bases). V was shortened by 6 bases and J by 5 bases, with 11 bases between the two germline ends. The germline gives CDR1 MNHNS, CDR2 SASEGT. This CDR3 comprises 13 residues. The CDR3 reads CASSAGFDQPQHF. Here the CDR3 DNA reads TGTGCCAGCAGCGCAGGGTTTGATCAGCCCCAGCATTTT.

Of note for this clone: The sample holds other DNA sequences that translate to the same CDR3. The rearrangement joins TRBV7-3 to TRBJ1-1; 12 bases fit TRBD1. The V gene end was trimmed by 3 bases and the J gene end by 5 bases; junction bases not matched to a gene: 1. The CDR3 totals 14 residues. Germline loops: CDR1 SGHTA, CDR2 FQGTGA. The CDR3 nucleotides read TGTGCCAGCAGCTTGGGACAGGGGGCGACTGAAGCTTTCTTT. It specifies CASSLGQGATEAFF.

V is TRBV5-6 and J is TRBJ1-6; D uncertain. The CDR3 has 14 residues. The germline CDR1 and CDR2 sequences are SGHDT and YYEEEE. V dropped 3 bases and J dropped 4 bases, with 8 bases sitting between them. DNA for the CDR3: TGTGCCAGCAGCTCGAACCGATATAATTCACCCCTCCACTTT. Its translation: CASSSNRYNSPLHF.

The chain is built from TRBV30 and TRBJ1-4; D gene unclear. The V gene lost 3 bases and the J gene lost 8 bases, with 19 bases spanning the gap. The CDR3 spans 15 residues. Germline assignment: CDR1 GTSNPN and CDR2 SVGIG (reference sequence). The CDR3 nucleotides are TGTGCCTGGAGGAAACAGTTGGTCTCGGGCGAAAAACTGTTTTTT. It codes for CAWRKQLVSGEKLFF.

V is TRBV23-1 and J is TRBJ2-1; 12 nucleotides line up with TRBD2. TRBV23-1 is an ORF; its function is uncertain. V shed 2 bases and J 0 bases; nucleotides not matched to a gene: 5. The length of the CDR3 is 18 residues. The CDR3 DNA is TGCGCCAGCAGTCAACGACTAGCGGGAGTAAGCTCCTACAATGAGCAGTTCTTC. It codes for CASSQRLAGVSSYNEQFF.

This clone has a handful of counts. This CDR3 is also generated by other DNA sequences in the sample. The chain combines TRBV9 with TRBJ2-1; 7 bases are shared with TRBD1. The CDR3 runs to 15 residues. Per germline, CDR1 SGDLS and CDR2 YYNGEE. Trimming removed 2 bases from V and 4 bases from J; junction bases left unmatched: 6. CDR3 DNA: TGTGCCAGCAGCGTCACAGGGGAAGGATACAATGAGCAGTTCTTC. It specifies CASSVTGEGYNEQFF.

The chain carries TRBV6-6 and TRBJ2-7; possibly TRBD1 for D (6 bases). Trimming took off 3 bases at V and 9 bases at J, with 18 bases between the two ends. Germline CDR1 MNHNY, CDR2 SVGAGI (reference sequence). The CDR3 has 14 amino acids. The CDR3 region has the DNA TGTGCCAGCAGTTATTCCCCCGGGACAAACGGGCAGTACTTC. Translated: CASSYSPGTNGQYF.

This sequence joins TRBV7-9 and TRBJ1-1, with TRBD1 as a possible D gene (5 bases). The V gene's germline CDR1 is SEHNR and CDR2 FQNEAQ (reference sequence). Between the trimmed V and J ends, which lost 3 bases and 1 base, there was a span of 9 bases. This CDR3 has 14 residues. CDR3 nucleotide sequence: TGTGCCAGCAGCTTCTTTGGGGGGAACACTGAAGCTTTCTTT. It encodes CASSFFGGNTEAFF.

This clone occurred once. V is TRBV27 and J is TRBJ1-3; the D is unclear. Germline CDR1 reads MNHEY; CDR2 reads SMNVEV (reference sequence). Trimming removed 6 bases at V and 5 bases at J, with 17 bases between. The length of the CDR3 is 15 residues. Here the CDR3 DNA reads TGTGCCAGCAGATGTGCTTTGGCTCCCCGAAACACCATATATTTT. Translation gives CASRCALAPRNTIYF.

The chain employs TRBV11-2 and TRBJ1-2; unclear D gene. The ends were cut back, 5 bases at V and 3 bases at J, with 7 bases in the middle. CDR3 length: 12 residues. CDR1 and CDR2 from the germline V gene are SGHAT and FQNNGV. The CDR3 DNA reads TGTGCCAGCAGCCTGTGGGACTATGGCTACACCTTC. Translating gives CASSLWDYGYTF.

This chain links TRBV5-1 with TRBJ1-5, with D unclear. Trimming removed 1 base from V and 2 bases from J, with 10 bases in between. Germline V gene sequence: CDR1 SGHRS, CDR2 YFSETQ. The CDR3 extends over 15 amino acids. Here the CDR3 DNA reads TGCGCCAGCAGCTTGTCCGGGAACGGCAATCAGCCCCAGCATTTT. Translating gives CASSLSGNGNQPQHF.